These T cell receptor beta chains were read from a single sample in a study of siplizumab effects on memory and regulatory T cells. Sequencing used immunoSEQ multiplex PCR; TCRdb keeps in-frame clones, though not all of them. The data contain some 100,000 clones, about 90% of them singletons. What was sequenced was Tregs sorted from blood. The receptors were gathered from a human donor in good health. Both conserved end residues are part of each CDR3. D genes are given only for firm matches. Size tells how often a clone was seen (once, few, many) or the class of an expanded clone, and some rows leave it out.

d_gene,v_gene,abundance,j_gene,CDR3nt,CDR3aa
-,TRBV4-1,once,TRBJ2-3,TGCGCCAGCAGCCAAGTGGCAGATACGCAGTATTTT,CASSQVADTQYF
-,TRBV2,-,TRBJ1-5,TGTGCCAGCAACGGACGGGGATCCTTTTCGAGGCAGCCCCAGCATTTT,CASNGRGSFSRQPQHF
TRBD2,TRBV5-1,-,TRBJ2-1,TGCGCCAGCAGCAACTCCGGGACTAAGATCTACAATGAGCAGTTCTTC,CASSNSGTKIYNEQFF
-,TRBV5-5,-,TRBJ2-3,TGTGCCAGCAGCCCCGATCTGACAACAGATACGCAGTATTTT,CASSPDLTTDTQYF
-,TRBV6-5,-,TRBJ1-2,TGTGCCAGCAGTTACCATAGGGGATCTGGCTACACCTTC,CASSYHRGSGYTF
TRBD2,TRBV30,-,TRBJ2-1,TGTGCCTGGAGTGTAGCGAGCGGGACTAGCGGGAGGGCTGTCAATGAGCAGTTCTTC,CAWSVASGTSGRAVNEQFF
-,TRBV7-2,-,TRBJ2-4,TGTGCCAGCAGCTCGAGAAGTTTTAGCGGCTACAAAAACATTCAGTACTTC,CASSSRSFSGYKNIQYF
-,TRBV6-1,-,TRBJ1-5,TGTGCCTCGTCGGTTCGGGACAATCAGCCCCAGCATTTT,CASSVRDNQPQHF
-,TRBV19,-,TRBJ2-7,TGTGCCAGTAGTCGAAGCAGGGGAACCTACGAGCAGTACTTC,CASSRSRGTYEQYF
-,TRBV29-1,-,TRBJ1-1,TGCAGCGTTGAGATTTTAATTGCTTTCTTT,CSVEILIAFF
-,TRBV6-1,-,TRBJ1-5,TGTGCCAGCAGTGATGCCGGGATCGGCAATCAGCCCCAGCATTTT,CASSDAGIGNQPQHF
-,TRBV30,-,TRBJ1-5,TGTGCCTGGAGCGTTACCGGGGTCCTAGGACAGCCCCAGCATTTT,CAWSVTGVLGQPQHF
-,TRBV11-3,-,TRBJ1-1,TGTGCCAGCAGCTTATTCTGGAGCACTGAAGCTTTCTTT,CASSLFWSTEAFF
-,TRBV5-1,-,TRBJ2-7,TGCGCCAGCAGCCGAGGGACACTCTCCTACGAGCAGTACTTC,CASSRGTLSYEQYF
-,TRBV6-5,-,TRBJ1-2,TGTGCCAGCAGGACCATCGTGGGCTACACCTTC,CASRTIVGYTF
TRBD2,TRBV6-1,-,TRBJ2-7,TGTGCCAGCGAAAGACTAGCGGAACCCTACGAGCAGTACTTC,CASERLAEPYEQYF
TRBD1,TRBV10-2,-,TRBJ1-1,TGCGCCAGCAGGAGCCGGGACAGGGGAGGCACTGAAGCTTTCTTT,CASRSRDRGGTEAFF
-,TRBV7-2,-,TRBJ1-5,TGTGCCAGCAGCCCCGCAGGAGGATATAGCAATCAGCCCCAGCATTTT,CASSPAGGYSNQPQHF
TRBD2,TRBV11-1,-,TRBJ2-1,TGTGCCAGCAGCCCAGTGACTAGCGGGAGTTGGCATGAGCAGTTCTTC,CASSPVTSGSWHEQFF
-,TRBV18,-,TRBJ1-4,TGTGCCAGCTCACCACCGGGGTCGACTAATGAAAAACTGTTTTTT,CASSPPGSTNEKLFF
TRBD1,TRBV19,-,TRBJ2-7,TGTGCCAGTAGTTCTCAAACAGGGGGTGGTAACTACGAGCAGTACTTC,CASSSQTGGGNYEQYF
-,TRBV5-1,few,TRBJ2-1,TGCGCCAGCAGCTTGGTGGCAGGTTCCCAGAATGAGCAGTTCTTC,CASSLVAGSQNEQFF
TRBD2,TRBV7-9,-,TRBJ2-7,TGTGCCAGCAGCCCCAGGCTAGCGGCCTACGAGCAGTACTTC,CASSPRLAAYEQYF
-,TRBV27,-,TRBJ2-7,TGTGCCAGCAGTTACATTGGGCGGGGTGAGCAGTACTTC,CASSYIGRGEQYF
TRBD1,TRBV30,-,TRBJ1-2,TGTGCCTGTGGGACAGGGCGATCGTATGGCTACACCTTC,CACGTGRSYGYTF
-,TRBV10-3,-,TRBJ2-7,TGTGCCATCAGTCCCCAGGGGTCCTACGAGCAGTACTTC,CAISPQGSYEQYF
TRBD1,TRBV28,-,TRBJ1-2,TGTGCCAGCAGCGTTACAGGGGGCTTCTATGGCTACACCTTC,CASSVTGGFYGYTF
-,TRBV11-2,-,TRBJ2-7,TGTGCCAGCAGCAGGTCAAGGCGCTCCTACGAGCAGTACTTC,CASSRSRRSYEQYF
TRBD2,TRBV7-6,-,TRBJ2-1,TGTGCCAGCAGCTCGCTTTGGACTAGCGGGAGCTCCTACAATGAGCAGTTCTTC,CASSSLWTSGSSYNEQFF
-,TRBV5-1,-,TRBJ2-5,TGCGCCAGCAGCTTGGCATGGGCCCAAGAGACCCAGTACTTC,CASSLAWAQETQYF
-,TRBV9,-,TRBJ2-7,TGTGCCAGCAGCGTCGGCCCTGAAGGCGACGAGCAGTACTTC,CASSVGPEGDEQYF
TRBD1,TRBV2,-,TRBJ2-3,TGTGCCAGCCGGGACAGGGTGGGGACAGATACGCAGTATTTT,CASRDRVGTDTQYF
TRBD2,TRBV14,-,TRBJ2-2,TGTGCCAGCAGCCCCCTGGGACTAGCTGACACCGGGGAGCTGTTTTTT,CASSPLGLADTGELFF
-,TRBV10-3,-,TRBJ1-1,TGTGCCATCAGCCCCGGGACAACTGAAGCTTTCTTT,CAISPGTTEAFF
TRBD1,TRBV18,-,TRBJ1-1,TGTGCCAGCTCACCAGGACAGGGTGTTTGGAACACTGAAGCTTTCTTT,CASSPGQGVWNTEAFF
-,TRBV4-2,-,TRBJ1-5,TGTGCCAGCAGCCAAGAGGGGGCCTCCAATCAGCCCCAGCATTTT,CASSQEGASNQPQHF
TRBD2,TRBV7-3,-,TRBJ2-5,TGTGCCAGCAGCTTCGGACTAGCTGTAGGAGAGACCCAGTACTTC,CASSFGLAVGETQYF
-,TRBV7-2,-,TRBJ2-6,TGTGCCAGCACCCGGAAAAGGGCTGGTGCTTCTGGGGCCAACGTCCTGACTTTC,CASTRKRAGASGANVLTF
TRBD2,TRBV19,-,TRBJ2-3,TGTGCCAGTAGTATTGTGGCTAGCGGGAGCACAGATACGCAGTATTTT,CASSIVASGSTDTQYF
-,TRBV6-5,once,TRBJ1-2,TGTGCCAGCAGTTCATACGGCGATGGCTACACCTTC,CASSSYGDGYTF